Detailed here is one TCR beta chain. Its antigen is still unknown. Nothing much larger sits one base from this clone, and base qualities are not available. The CDR3 runs 14 amino acids, cysteine and phenylalanine included. CDR3 DNA is the only sequence kept; it has 42 bases, read in frame from the first base. From the germline V gene, CDR1 is SGDLS and CDR2 is YYNGEE. V is cut back by 3 bases and J by 3 bases, with 5 bases in the junction unmatched. This sample was included in a study of blood T cell repertoires in COVID-19 (dated by TCRdb to 2020 to 2022). With regard to the full study: Collaborator samples came from the United States, Italy and Spain and covered acute and convalescent phases of COVID-19. The material from the prospective study consisted of cDNA or gDNA derived from T cells, B-cell-depleted T cells, or PBMCs. The dataset comprised deeply sampled blood TCRbeta repertoires from subjects exposed to, actively infected with, or recovered from COVID-19. The repertoires were released in a freely available public database intended as a resource for research on the immune response to SARS-CoV-2. The samples were drawn from two sources: the first 160 participants of the ongoing ImmuneRACE study, and fewer than 1,500 subjects contributed by 6 global collaborators. Nearly every sample came with metadata listing a de-identified subject ID, COVID-19 status, age in years and sex. Where available, HLA class I and class II types were taken from metadata supplied by the sample provider and were not determined by assay-based typing. Results the study describes overall, beyond this receptor: The quantity of clinical and demographic metadata differed by source and by participant and was supplied without curation.

Samples from volunteer blood donors who had recovered from COVID-19 were contributed by a second Seattle source. Each collaborating institution followed its own protocols to collect whole blood in K2EDTA tubes. Collaborator samples were shipped for TCRbeta analysis as frozen whole blood, isolated PBMCs, or DNA extracted from either sample type. TCRbeta CDR3 regions were amplified from genomic DNA by means of the immunoSEQ Assay, a bias-controlled multiplex PCR. On the study's bioinformatics: The number of nucleated cells in each sample was estimated by amplification of reference gene primers within the assay. To quantify the absolute abundance of each unique TCRbeta CDR3 rearrangement, sequence reads were collapsed and filtered. For each sample, productive Simpson clonality was calculated as the square root of Simpson's diversity index across productive rearrangements. TCRdb provides this immuneACCESS table in a form limited to in-frame rearrangements. Some clones are lacking; in checked studies, under half of them reflect an unresolved V gene, and why the rest are absent is not known. Clone size and V and J calls were adopted from that table, with D and trimming inferred from the DNA. The sample includes around 250,000 clones, with roughly 84% observed a single time. 1.5% of the sample rests with the top ten.

The sequence was obtained from a middle-aged woman who had recovered from COVID-19. The rearranged segments are TRBV9 and TRBJ1-2; TRBD1 fits 7 bases in the junction. Material for sequencing was peripheral blood. The sequenced DNA is TGTGCCAGCAGCGGACAGGGTAGGGACTATGGCTACACCTTC. This is translated as CASSGQGRDYGYTF.